This TCR beta chain was obtained from a study of control samples from healthy donors and cancer patients. Between the trimmed V and J ends, which lost 7 bases and 1 base, there was a span of 10 bases. In germline, CDR1 is SQVTM, CDR2 ANQGSEA. The CDR3 is made up of 12 amino acids. The repertoire was sequenced with immunoSEQ multiplex PCR; TCRdb's copy has only in-frame clones and lacks some. Here the sample spans some 140,000 clones, roughly 94% being singletons. This clonotype was obtained from a man aged 40-55 years in good health. The chain is built from TRBV29-1 and TRBJ1-1, with a tentative D call TRBD1 (6 bases). What was sequenced was blood. For the CDR3, the DNA is TGCAGCGCGGGCAGGGGGAACACTGAAGCTTTCTTT. Amino acid sequence: CSAGRGNTEAFF.